Sequencing of this T cell receptor beta chain was carried out in a study of siplizumab effects on memory and regulatory T cells. Germline V gene data show CDR1 as SGHNT and CDR2 as YENEEA. The CDR3 has 12 residues. Trimming took 5 bases from V and 6 from J; bases not matched to a gene: 3. Data came from immunoSEQ multiplex PCR; TCRdb stores just in-frame clones and leaves some out. The sample lists about 63,000 clones, over 65% seen once, with more than 3.5% in the top ten. The source is a human donor in good health. The source material was memory CD4+ T cells sorted from blood. This chain connects TRBV11-3 to TRBJ1-1; 7 bases match TRBD1. DNA for the CDR3: TGTGCCAGCAGCATACAGGGGTCTGAAGCTTTCTTT. This codes for CASSIQGSEAFF.